The present T cell receptor beta chain was sequenced within a study of T cells in localized non-small cell lung cancer. Notes on the study in general: Researchers found a median about 53 of the top 100 tumor clones in adjacent lung.

As to this clone: Its antigen is as yet unknown.

The ends lost 2 bases at V and 3 bases at J; junction bases unmatched: 3. Germline V lookup: CDR1 MNHNY, CDR2 SVGAGI (reference sequence). This CDR3 spans 15 amino acids. The assay was immunoSEQ multiplex PCR, and TCRdb's table has in-frame clones only and misses some. Counted here are tens of thousands of clones, about 91% occurring once; the ten biggest clones make up roughly 15%. The chain carries TRBV6-6 and TRBJ2-1; the match to TRBD1 covers 8 bases. Specimen: peripheral blood, collected before any cancer treatment. This receptor was obtained from a man between 40 and 70 years old with stage I squamous cell lung carcinoma. The CDR3 DNA is TGTGCCAGCAGTTACCGACAGGGGAACTACAATGAGCAGTTCTTC. It translates to CASSYRQGNYNEQFF.